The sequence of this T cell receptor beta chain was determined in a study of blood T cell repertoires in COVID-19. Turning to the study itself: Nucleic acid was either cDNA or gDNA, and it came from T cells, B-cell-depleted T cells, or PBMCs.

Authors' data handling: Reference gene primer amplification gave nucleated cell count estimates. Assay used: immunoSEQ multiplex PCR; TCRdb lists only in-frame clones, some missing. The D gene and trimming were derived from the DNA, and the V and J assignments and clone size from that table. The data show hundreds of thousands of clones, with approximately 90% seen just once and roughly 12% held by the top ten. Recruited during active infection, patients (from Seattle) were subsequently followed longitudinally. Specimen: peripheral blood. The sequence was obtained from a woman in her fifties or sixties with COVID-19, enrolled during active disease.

The CDR3 reads CASSEAPGQDLYGYTF. CDR3 nucleotides: TGTGCCAGCAGTGAAGCCCCGGGACAGGACCTCTATGGCTACACCTTC. This sequence joins TRBV2 and TRBJ1-2, with 8 bases identical to TRBD1. V trimming: 0 bases; J trimming: 4 bases; junction bases outside the gene matches: 7. CDR1 SNHLY and CDR2 FYNNEI come from the germline V gene. The CDR3 is 16 amino acids.